This TCR beta chain was sequenced in a study of naive and memory T cell subsets (dated by TCRdb to between 2016 and 2019). Broadly, across the study: The figure summarizing the skin biopsy and whole blood samples listed around ten blood donors, 7 tuberculin skin test biopsies and 3 saline control biopsies. PCR2 was typically a SYBR Green qPCR stopped at a set threshold; low-input samples could instead use end-point PCR (approximately 6 cycles). The investigation overall reported the following: The RNA-based method was acknowledged as potentially sensitive to TCR transcript changes with T cell activation and differentiation.

This clonotype was detected many times. Its recognized antigen is unknown. No much larger clone exists at a distance of one base, and base qualities are not known. The CDR3 spans 15 residues, from the cysteine through the phenylalanine. The DNA shown is the 45-base CDR3, in frame from base 1. V is cut by 3 bases and J by 0 bases, and the space between the germline ends is 9 bases. The germline V gene specifies MGHDK as CDR1 and SYGVNS as CDR2. The study reported a robust and sensitive protocol to amplify, sequence and analyze TCRs, based on 3' ligation of a UMI-containing oligonucleotide to TCR cDNA. For whole blood analysis, about 2.5 ml of peripheral blood was collected from healthy adult volunteers into Tempus tubes, and RNA was extracted following the manufacturer's instructions. Total RNA was used without cell sorting and was treated with RQ1 DNase before reverse transcription, with a target input of about 1 to 1,100 ng. Skin biopsy and whole blood libraries were made to test pipeline robustness in samples where T cells form a minority population.

Library prep was done by 5' RACE. The ligated cDNA was amplified by four rounds of PCR, in which nested alpha and beta constant region primers were used together with the SP2 primer. For the blood and skin samples, reverse transcription of TCR RNA was done with SuperScript IV along with alpha and beta constant region primers. T4 RNA ligase 1 was used to ligate an oligonucleotide containing the Illumina SP2 primer and a UMI to the 3' end of the cDNA. The 12-nucleotide UMI consisted of two random hexamers with an eight-base spacer between the hexamers to prevent hairpin formation. From the second PCR onward, TCR alpha and beta chain libraries were processed separately, and dual indexing was applied for multiplexing. After pooling, the indexed libraries were analyzed by capillary electrophoresis and sequenced on either an Illumina MiSeq or NextSeq. Libraries were spiked with PhiX DNA at about 4.5-7.5% so that base diversity was increased and cluster recognition was improved. The authors processed their data as follows. Demultiplexor extracted UMIs from read 2, combined them with read 1 TCR sequence, and split reads by sample indices. Decombinator identified V and J genes and V-J junctions and gave each TCR a five-part identifier that included V and J deletions. Collapsinator used UMIs to correct sequencing errors and PCR amplification heterogeneity, producing a UMI-based abundance for each TCR. CDR3Translator turned identifiers into nucleotide sequence, translated that sequence into amino acids, and pulled out CDR3 regions based on terminal motifs. After normalization to the amount of input RNA, the error-corrected alpha and beta TCR counts from blood and from skin were compared. Using fastp trimming at Q25 and MiXCR clonotype assembly, TCRdb reanalyzed the public sequencing data and kept in-frame beta chains. When rows share a CDR3 protein, they turn into one entry using the most common DNA and genes. TCRdb, not the original authors, processed these V and J calls. This sample holds more than 50,000 distinct CDR3 sequences; about 7.2% were observed only once. Of the sample, over 7.5% falls within the top ten clones.

Recombination joined TRBV25-1 with TRBJ1-5; a weak D assignment points to TRBD1 (6 bases agree). The TCR comes from a male donor in good health. The DNA sequence follows: TGTGCCAGCAGTGATGGGGACAATAGCAATCAGCCCCAGCATTTT. Its translation is CASSDGDNSNQPQHF.